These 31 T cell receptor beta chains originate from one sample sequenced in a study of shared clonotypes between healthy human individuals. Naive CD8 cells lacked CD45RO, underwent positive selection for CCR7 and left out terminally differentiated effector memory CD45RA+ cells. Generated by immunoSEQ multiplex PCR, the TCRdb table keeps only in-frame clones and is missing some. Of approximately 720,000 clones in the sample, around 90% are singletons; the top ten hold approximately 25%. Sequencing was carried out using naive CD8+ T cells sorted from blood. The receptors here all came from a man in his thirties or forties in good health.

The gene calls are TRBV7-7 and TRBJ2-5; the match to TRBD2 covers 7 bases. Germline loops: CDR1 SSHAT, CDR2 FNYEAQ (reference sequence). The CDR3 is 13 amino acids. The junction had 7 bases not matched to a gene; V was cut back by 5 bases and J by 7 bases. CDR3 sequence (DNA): TGTGCCAGCAGCCTTGGACTAGAGTGGACCCAGTACTTC. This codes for CASSLGLEWTQYF.

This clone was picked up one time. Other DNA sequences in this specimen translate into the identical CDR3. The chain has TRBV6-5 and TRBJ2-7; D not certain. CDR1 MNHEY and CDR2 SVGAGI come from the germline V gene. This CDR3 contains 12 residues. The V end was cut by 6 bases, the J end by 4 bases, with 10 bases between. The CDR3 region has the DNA TGTGCCAGCAGATCCAGGTCGTACGAGCAGTACTTC. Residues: CASRSRSYEQYF.

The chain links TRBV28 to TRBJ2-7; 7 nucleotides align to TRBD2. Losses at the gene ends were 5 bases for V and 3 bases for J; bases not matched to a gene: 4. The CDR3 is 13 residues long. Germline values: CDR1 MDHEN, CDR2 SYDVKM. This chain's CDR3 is CASSVRDYYEQYF. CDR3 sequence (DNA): TGTGCCAGCAGTGTCCGGGACTACTACGAGCAGTACTTC.

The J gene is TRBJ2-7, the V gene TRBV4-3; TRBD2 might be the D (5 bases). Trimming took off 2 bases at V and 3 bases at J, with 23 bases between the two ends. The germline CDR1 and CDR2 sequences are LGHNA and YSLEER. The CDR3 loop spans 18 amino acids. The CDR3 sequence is CASSQSGPQFSSSYEQYF. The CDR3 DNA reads TGCGCCAGCAGCCAAAGCGGTCCTCAATTTTCCTCCAGCTACGAGCAGTACTTC.

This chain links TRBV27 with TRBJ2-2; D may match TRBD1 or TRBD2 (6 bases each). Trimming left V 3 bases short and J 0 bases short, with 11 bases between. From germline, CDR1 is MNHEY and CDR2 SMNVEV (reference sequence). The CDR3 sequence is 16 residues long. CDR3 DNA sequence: TGTGCCAGCAGTTTGATCGGGGGCGCGAACACCGGGGAGCTGTTTTTT. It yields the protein CASSLIGGANTGELFF.

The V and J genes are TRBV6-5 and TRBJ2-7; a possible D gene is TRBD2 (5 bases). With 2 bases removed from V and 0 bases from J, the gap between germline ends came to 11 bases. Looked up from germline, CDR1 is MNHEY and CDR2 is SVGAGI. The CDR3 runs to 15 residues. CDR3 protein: CASSYGSGYSYEQYF. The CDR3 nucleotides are TGTGCCAGCAGTTACGGGTCGGGGTACTCCTACGAGCAGTACTTC.

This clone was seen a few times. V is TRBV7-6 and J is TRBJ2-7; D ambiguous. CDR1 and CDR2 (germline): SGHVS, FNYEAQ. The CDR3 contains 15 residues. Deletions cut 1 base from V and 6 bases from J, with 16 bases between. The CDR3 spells CASSLGRAPGLEQYF. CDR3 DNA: TGTGCCAGCAGCTTAGGAAGAGCACCCGGGCTCGAGCAGTACTTC. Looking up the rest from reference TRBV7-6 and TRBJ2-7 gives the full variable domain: GAGVSQSPRYKVTKRGQDVALRCDPISGHVSLYWYRQALGQGPEFLTYFNYEAQQDKSGLPNDRFSAERPEGSISTLTIQRTEQRDSAMYRCASSLGRAPGLEQYFGPGTRLTVT.

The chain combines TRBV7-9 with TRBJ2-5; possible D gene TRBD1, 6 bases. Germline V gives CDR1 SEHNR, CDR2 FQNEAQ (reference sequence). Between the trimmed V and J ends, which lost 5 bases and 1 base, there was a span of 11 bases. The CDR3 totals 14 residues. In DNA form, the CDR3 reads TGTGCCAGCAGCAACCCGGACAGCCAAGAGACCCAGTACTTC. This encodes CASSNPDSQETQYF.

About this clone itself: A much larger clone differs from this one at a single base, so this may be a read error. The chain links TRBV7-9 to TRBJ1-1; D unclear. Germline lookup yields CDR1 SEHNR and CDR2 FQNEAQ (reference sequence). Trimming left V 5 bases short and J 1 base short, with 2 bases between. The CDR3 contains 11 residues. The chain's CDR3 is CASSQNTEAFF. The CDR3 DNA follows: TGTGCCAGCAGCCAGAACACTGAAGCTTTCTTT.

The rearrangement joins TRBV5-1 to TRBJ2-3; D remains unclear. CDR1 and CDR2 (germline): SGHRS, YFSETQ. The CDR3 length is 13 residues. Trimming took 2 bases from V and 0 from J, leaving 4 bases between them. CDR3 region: CASSLTSTDTQYF. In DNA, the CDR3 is TGCGCCAGCAGCTTAACTAGCACAGATACGCAGTATTTT. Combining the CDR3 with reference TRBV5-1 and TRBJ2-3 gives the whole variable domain KAGVTQTPRYLIKTRGQQVTLSCSPISGHRSVSWYQQTPGQGLQFLFEYFSETQRNKGNFPGRFSGRQFSNSRSEMNVSTLELGDSALYLCASSLTSTDTQYFGPGTRLTVL.

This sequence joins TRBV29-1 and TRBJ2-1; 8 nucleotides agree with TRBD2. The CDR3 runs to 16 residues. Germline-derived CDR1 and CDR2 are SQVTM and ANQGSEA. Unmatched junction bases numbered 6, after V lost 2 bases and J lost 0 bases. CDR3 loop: CSVEYGREGSYNEQFF. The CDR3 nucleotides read TGCAGCGTTGAATACGGCCGGGAGGGCTCCTACAATGAGCAGTTCTTC.

The CDR3 DNA follows: TGCAGCGTTGTGGTGGCAGGGGACTGGTATGGCTACACCTTC. Amino acid sequence: CSVVVAGDWYGYTF. This chain connects TRBV29-1 to TRBJ1-2, with a possible D match to TRBD1 (6 bases). Germline V gene lookup returns CDR1 SQVTM and CDR2 ANQGSEA. Trimming took 4 bases from V and 5 from J, leaving 17 bases between them. There are 14 residues in the CDR3.

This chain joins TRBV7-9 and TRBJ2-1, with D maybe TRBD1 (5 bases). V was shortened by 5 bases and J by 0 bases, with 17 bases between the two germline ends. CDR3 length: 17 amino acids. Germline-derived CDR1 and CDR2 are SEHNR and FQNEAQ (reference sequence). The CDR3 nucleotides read TGTGCCAGCAGCCACTACCTTTTGCAGGGCTCCTACAATGAGCAGTTCTTC. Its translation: CASSHYLLQGSYNEQFF.

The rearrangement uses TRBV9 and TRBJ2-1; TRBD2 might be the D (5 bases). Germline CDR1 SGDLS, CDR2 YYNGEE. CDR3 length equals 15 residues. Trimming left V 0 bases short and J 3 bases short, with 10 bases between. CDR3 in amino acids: CASSVEAGDYNEQFF. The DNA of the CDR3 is TGTGCCAGCAGCGTAGAGGCCGGGGACTACAATGAGCAGTTCTTC.

CDR3 in amino acids: CASSTGVTSTDTQYF. CDR3 DNA: TGTGCCAGCAGTACGGGGGTTACTAGCACAGATACGCAGTATTTT. The chain employs TRBV6-5 and TRBJ2-3; a weak D match, TRBD2 (6 bases). The CDR3 contains 15 residues. The V and J ends lost 5 bases and 0 bases respectively, with 12 bases between them. The germline gives CDR1 MNHEY, CDR2 SVGAGI.

CDR3 nucleotide sequence: TGTGCCAGCAGCCCAGGGGGCGGGAGTGCCGGGGAGCTGTTTTTT. Its translation is CASSPGGGSAGELFF. V usage is TRBV9 and J usage is TRBJ2-2; perhaps TRBD1 as D (8 bases). CDR1 and CDR2 (germline): SGDLS, YYNGEE. There are 15 residues in the CDR3. V shed 4 bases and J shed 6 bases, with 16 bases lying between them.

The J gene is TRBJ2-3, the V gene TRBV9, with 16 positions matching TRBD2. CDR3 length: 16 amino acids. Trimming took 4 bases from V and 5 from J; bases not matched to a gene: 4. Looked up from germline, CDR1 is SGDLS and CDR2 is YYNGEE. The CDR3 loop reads CASSPGTSGRGDTQYF. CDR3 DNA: TGTGCCAGCAGCCCCGGGACTAGCGGGAGGGGAGATACGCAGTATTTT.

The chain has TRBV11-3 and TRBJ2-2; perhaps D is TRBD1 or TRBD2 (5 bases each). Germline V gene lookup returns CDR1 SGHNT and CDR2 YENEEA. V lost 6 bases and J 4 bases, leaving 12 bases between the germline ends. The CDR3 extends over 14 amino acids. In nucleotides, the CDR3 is TGTGCCAGCAGTTCTGAGGGGACCACCGGGGAGCTGTTTTTT. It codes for CASSSEGTTGELFF.

The chain's CDR3 is CASSDRDRVEAFF. CDR3 DNA: TGTGCCAGCAGCGACCGGGACAGGGTTGAAGCTTTCTTT. The rearrangement links TRBV13 to TRBJ1-1; 9 bases map to TRBD1. The trim removed 5 bases at V and 7 bases at J, leaving 5 bases unmatched. The length of the CDR3 is 13 residues. Per the germline V gene, CDR1 is PRHDT and CDR2 is FYEKMQ (reference sequence).

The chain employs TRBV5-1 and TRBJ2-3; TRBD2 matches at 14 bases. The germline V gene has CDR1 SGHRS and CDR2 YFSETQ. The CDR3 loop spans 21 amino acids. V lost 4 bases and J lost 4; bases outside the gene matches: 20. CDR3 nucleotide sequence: TGCGCCAGCAGCCTCGACGGGGCTCCCGGGACTAGCGGGAGAGGTGCAGATACGCAGTATTTT. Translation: CASSLDGAPGTSGRGADTQYF.

CDR3: CASSLPPGPGHRGGTGELFF. CDR3 in DNA: TGTGCCAGCAGCTTACCTCCGGGTCCGGGACATCGAGGGGGTACCGGGGAGCTGTTTTTT. This sequence joins TRBV7-6 and TRBJ2-2; tentatively, D is TRBD1 (6 bases). The CDR3 spans 20 residues. The V gene's germline CDR1 is SGHVS and CDR2 FNYEAQ. V shed 2 bases and J shed 5 bases, with 27 bases lying between them.

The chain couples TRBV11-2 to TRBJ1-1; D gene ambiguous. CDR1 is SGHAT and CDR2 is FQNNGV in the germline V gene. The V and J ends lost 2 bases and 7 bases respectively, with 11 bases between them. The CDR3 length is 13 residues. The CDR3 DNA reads TGTGCCAGCAGCTTAACCCTAAGCCATGAAGCTTTCTTT. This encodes CASSLTLSHEAFF.

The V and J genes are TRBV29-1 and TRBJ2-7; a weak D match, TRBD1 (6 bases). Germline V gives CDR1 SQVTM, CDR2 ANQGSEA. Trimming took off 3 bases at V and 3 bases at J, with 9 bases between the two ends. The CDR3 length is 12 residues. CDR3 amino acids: CSVEARGYEQYF. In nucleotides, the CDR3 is TGCAGCGTTGAGGCCAGGGGCTACGAGCAGTACTTC.

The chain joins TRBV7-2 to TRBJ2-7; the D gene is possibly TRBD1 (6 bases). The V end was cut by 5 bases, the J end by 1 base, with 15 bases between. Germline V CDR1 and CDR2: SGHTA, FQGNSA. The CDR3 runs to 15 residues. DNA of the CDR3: TGTGCCAGCAGCAACTGGGTAGGGACATCCTACGAGCAGTACTTC. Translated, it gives CASSNWVGTSYEQYF.

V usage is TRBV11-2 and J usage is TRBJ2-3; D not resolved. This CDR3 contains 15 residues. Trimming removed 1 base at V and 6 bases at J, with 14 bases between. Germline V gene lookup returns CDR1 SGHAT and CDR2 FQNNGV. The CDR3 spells CASSLAPKGWDTQYF. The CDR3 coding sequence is TGTGCCAGCAGCTTAGCCCCCAAGGGATGGGATACGCAGTATTTT.

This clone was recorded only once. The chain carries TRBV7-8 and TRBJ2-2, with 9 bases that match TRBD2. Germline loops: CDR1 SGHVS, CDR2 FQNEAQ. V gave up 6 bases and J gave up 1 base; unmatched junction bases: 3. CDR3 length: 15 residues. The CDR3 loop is CASSSTSGNTGELFF. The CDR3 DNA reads TGTGCCAGCAGTTCGACTAGCGGGAACACCGGGGAGCTGTTTTTT.

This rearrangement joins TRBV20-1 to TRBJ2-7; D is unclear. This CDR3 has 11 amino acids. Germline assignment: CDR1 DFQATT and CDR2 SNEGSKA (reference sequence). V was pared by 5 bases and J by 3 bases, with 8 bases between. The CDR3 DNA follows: TGCAGTGCTTTTTATGGCTACGAGCAGTACTTC. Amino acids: CSAFYGYEQYF.

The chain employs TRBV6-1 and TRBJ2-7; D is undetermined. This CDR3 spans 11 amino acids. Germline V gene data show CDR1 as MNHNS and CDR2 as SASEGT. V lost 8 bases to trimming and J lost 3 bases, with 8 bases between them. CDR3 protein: CASGAFYEQYF. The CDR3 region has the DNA TGTGCCAGCGGCGCCTTCTACGAGCAGTACTTC.

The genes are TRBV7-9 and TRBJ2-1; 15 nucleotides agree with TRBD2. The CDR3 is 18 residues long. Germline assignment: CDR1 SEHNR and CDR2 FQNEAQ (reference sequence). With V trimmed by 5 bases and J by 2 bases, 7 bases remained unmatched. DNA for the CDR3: TGTGCCAGCAGCGGTACTGGACTAGCGGGAGGGCCCTACAATGAGCAGTTCTTC. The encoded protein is CASSGTGLAGGPYNEQFF.

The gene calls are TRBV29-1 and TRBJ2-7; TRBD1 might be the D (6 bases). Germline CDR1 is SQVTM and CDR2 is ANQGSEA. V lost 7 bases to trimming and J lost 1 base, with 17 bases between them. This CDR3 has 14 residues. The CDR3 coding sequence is TGCAGCGCCCAAGGGGAGCAGGGGTCCTACGAGCAGTACTTC. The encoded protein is CSAQGEQGSYEQYF.

CDR3 in amino acids: CASSKLGTSGVYEQFF. CDR3 coding DNA: TGTGCCAGCAGCAAACTCGGGACTAGCGGGGTCTATGAGCAGTTCTTC. The chain is built from TRBV9 and TRBJ2-1, with 13 bases lining up with TRBD2. Trimming took 4 bases from V and 8 from J; bases not matched to a gene: 9. From germline, CDR1 is SGDLS and CDR2 YYNGEE. This CDR3 has 16 amino acids.